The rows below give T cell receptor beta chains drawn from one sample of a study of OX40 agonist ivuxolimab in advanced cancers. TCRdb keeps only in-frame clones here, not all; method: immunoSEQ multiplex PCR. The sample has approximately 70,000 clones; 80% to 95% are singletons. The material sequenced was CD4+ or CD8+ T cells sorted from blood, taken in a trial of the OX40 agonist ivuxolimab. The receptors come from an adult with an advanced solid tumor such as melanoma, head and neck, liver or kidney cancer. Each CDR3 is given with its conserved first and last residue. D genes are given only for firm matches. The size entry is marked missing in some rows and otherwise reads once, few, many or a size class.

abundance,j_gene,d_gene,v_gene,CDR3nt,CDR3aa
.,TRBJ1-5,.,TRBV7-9,TGTGCCAGCAGCCCCGGACGCGCCAATCAGCCCCAGCATTTT,CASSPGRANQPQHF
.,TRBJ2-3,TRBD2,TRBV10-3,TGTGCCATCAGTGAGGCCCCTAGCGGGGACACAGATACGCAGTATTTT,CAISEAPSGDTDTQYF
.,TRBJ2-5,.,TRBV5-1,TGCGCCAGCAGCTTCTCGGGGGAGCGAGAGACCCAGTACTTC,CASSFSGERETQYF
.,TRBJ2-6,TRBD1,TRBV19,TGTGCCAGTAGTATAGAGACAGGGGGACGAGGGGCCAACGTCCTGACTTTC,CASSIETGGRGANVLTF
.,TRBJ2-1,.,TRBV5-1,TGCGCCAGCAACACGGGAGGGGGCGAAAGAAACAATGAGCAGTTCTTC,CASNTGGGERNNEQFF
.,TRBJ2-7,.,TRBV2,TGTGCCAGCAGTGTGCGCGAGCAGTACTTC,CASSVREQYF
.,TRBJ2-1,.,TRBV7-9,TGTGCCAGCAGCTTGGGGACTTTGGGTGAGCAGTTCTTC,CASSLGTLGEQFF
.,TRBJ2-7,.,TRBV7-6,TGTGCCAGCAGCTTAAGTGGTGGGAGGGGGTACGAGCAGTACTTC,CASSLSGGRGYEQYF
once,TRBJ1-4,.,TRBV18,TGTGCCAGCTCACCAGTGCTAGGGGTTGCAACTAATGAAAAACTGTTTTTT,CASSPVLGVATNEKLFF
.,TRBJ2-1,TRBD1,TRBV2,TGTGCCAGCAAGGACAGGAGCTCCTACAATGAGCAGTTCTTC,CASKDRSSYNEQFF
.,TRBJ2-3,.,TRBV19,TGTGCCAGTAGTACGCCTCCATTAGATACGCAGTATTTT,CASSTPPLDTQYF
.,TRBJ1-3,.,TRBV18,TGTGCCAGCTCACTCGACAGCTCTGGAAACACCATATATTTT,CASSLDSSGNTIYF
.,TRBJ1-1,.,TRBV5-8,TGTGCCAGCAGCTTCGGGGGGCTGCGTACTGAAGCTTTCTTT,CASSFGGLRTEAFF
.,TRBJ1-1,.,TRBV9,TGTGCCAGCAGCCCGGAGTTTCTACCCTTGAACACTGAAGCTTTCTTT,CASSPEFLPLNTEAFF
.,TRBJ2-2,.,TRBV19,TGTGCCAGTAGTATCGGACGGACGAACACCGGGGAGCTGTTTTTT,CASSIGRTNTGELFF
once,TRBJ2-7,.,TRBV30,TGTGCCTGGACATTAGCGGAGGACTACGAGCAGTACTTC,CAWTLAEDYEQYF
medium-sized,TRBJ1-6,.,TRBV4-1,TGCGCCAGCAGCCAAGGAACGGGAGGAAGGGCTAACTCACCCCTCCACTTT,CASSQGTGGRANSPLHF
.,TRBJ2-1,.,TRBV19,TGTGCCAGTAGTGCCAGCCCGGGGGATGAGCAGTTCTTC,CASSASPGDEQFF
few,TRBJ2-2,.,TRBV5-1,TGCGCCAGCAGCGCGGTGGTCGCCGGGGAGCTGTTTTTT,CASSAVVAGELFF
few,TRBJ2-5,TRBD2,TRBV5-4,TGTGCCAGCAGCTTGACTAGCGGGAGGGCCCAAGAGACCCAGTACTTC,CASSLTSGRAQETQYF
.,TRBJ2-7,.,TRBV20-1,TGCAGTGCTGTTACAGGGAGCGAGCAGTACTTC,CSAVTGSEQYF
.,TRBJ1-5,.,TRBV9,TGCGCCAGCAGCGCACATATGTATGGTCAGCCCCAGCATTTT,CASSAHMYGQPQHF
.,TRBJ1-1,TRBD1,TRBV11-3,TGTGCCAGCAGCGAAATGACAGGGAGGAACACTGAAGCTTTCTTT,CASSEMTGRNTEAFF
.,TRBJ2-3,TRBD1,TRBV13,TGTGCCAGCAGTCCCAACAGGGGCAGCGCAGATACGCAGTATTTT,CASSPNRGSADTQYF
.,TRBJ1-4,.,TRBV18,TGTGCCAGCTCACCACCGGCGGGAGGCGAAAAACTGTTTTTT,CASSPPAGGEKLFF
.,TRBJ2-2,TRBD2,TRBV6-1,TGTGCCAGCAGTGTGACTAGCGGGGGGGCGAACACCGGGGAGCTGTTTTTT,CASSVTSGGANTGELFF
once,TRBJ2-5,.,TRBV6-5,TGTGCCAGCAGTCAGGACTTTTACCAAGAGACCCAGTACTTC,CASSQDFYQETQYF